Listed below are T cell receptor beta chains from one sample, sequenced in a study of cytomegalovirus exposure and HLA in healthy donors. Data came from immunoSEQ multiplex PCR; TCRdb stores just in-frame clones and leaves some out. The sample records approximately 91,000 clones, over 65% being singletons. The sample taken for sequencing was PBMCs. The source is a human donor in good health. The CDR3 runs from the conserved cysteine through the conserved F or W. Fields, in order: V gene, clone size, D gene, J gene, CDR3 protein, CDR3 DNA. A D gene is named only where the DNA matches it firmly. Clone size is shown for a subset of rows, as once, few, many or a class of expanded clone.

V: TRBV19; size: NA; D: TRBD1; J: TRBJ2-7; CDR3: CASKVSGGDPYEQYF; DNA: TGTGCCAGTAAGGTGTCAGGGGGCGATCCCTACGAGCAGTACTTC
V: TRBV7-2; size: NA; D: NA; J: TRBJ2-4; CDR3: CASSSLAAAKNIQYF; DNA: TGTGCCAGCAGCTCGTTAGCGGCAGCCAAAAACATTCAGTACTTC
V: TRBV5-8; size: NA; D: TRBD1; J: TRBJ1-6; CDR3: CASSAGQGGTPLHF; DNA: TGTGCCAGCAGCGCCGGACAGGGGGGGACACCCCTCCACTTT
V: TRBV12-2; size: NA; D: NA; J: TRBJ2-2; CDR3: CASLWEATANTGELFF; DNA: TGTGCAAGTCTTTGGGAGGCGACAGCGAACACCGGGGAGCTGTTTTTT
V: TRBV5-4; size: once; D: TRBD1; J: TRBJ2-6; CDR3: CASSRGQGDSGANVLTF; DNA: TGTGCCAGCAGCAGGGGGCAGGGAGATTCTGGGGCCAACGTCCTGACTTTC
V: TRBV9; size: NA; D: NA; J: TRBJ2-3; CDR3: CASSVGHTDTQYF; DNA: TGTGCCAGCAGCGTAGGGCACACAGATACGCAGTATTTT
V: TRBV15; size: NA; D: TRBD1; J: TRBJ1-4; CDR3: CATSREDRVMEKLFF; DNA: TGTGCCACCAGCAGAGAGGACAGGGTCATGGAGAAACTGTTTTTT
V: TRBV12-5; size: NA; D: NA; J: TRBJ1-5; CDR3: CASGTGPNQPQHF; DNA: TGTGCTAGTGGCACAGGGCCCAATCAGCCCCAGCATTTT
V: TRBV28; size: once; D: NA; J: TRBJ2-7; CDR3: CASSRPYEQYF; DNA: TGTGCCAGCAGTCGTCCCTACGAGCAGTACTTC
V: TRBV19; size: NA; D: NA; J: TRBJ1-1; CDR3: CATRAIASNTEAFF; DNA: TGTGCCACCCGGGCGATAGCGTCGAACACTGAAGCTTTCTTT
V: TRBV27; size: NA; D: TRBD1; J: TRBJ1-6; CDR3: CASSSTPGGSPLHF; DNA: TGTGCCAGCAGTTCTACCCCAGGGGGGTCACCCCTCCACTTT
V: TRBV7-6; size: NA; D: TRBD2; J: TRBJ2-1; CDR3: CASSRSTSGVYNEQFF; DNA: TGTGCCAGCAGCCGTTCGACTAGCGGGGTCTACAATGAGCAGTTCTTC
V: TRBV5-6; size: few; D: NA; J: TRBJ1-5; CDR3: CASSLGYSNQPQHF; DNA: TGTGCCAGCAGCCTCGGGTATAGCAATCAGCCCCAGCATTTT
V: TRBV27; size: NA; D: NA; J: TRBJ2-7; CDR3: CASSDSGGRYEQYF; DNA: TGTGCCAGCAGTGACTCGGGGGGCCGTTACGAGCAGTACTTC
V: TRBV2; size: NA; D: NA; J: TRBJ1-1; CDR3: CASSEEGVGTEAFF; DNA: TGTGCCAGCAGTGAAGAGGGGGTGGGCACTGAAGCTTTCTTT
V: TRBV7-3; size: NA; D: NA; J: TRBJ2-1; CDR3: CASSLPPGLPINNEQFF; DNA: TGTGCCAGCAGCTTGCCACCGGGACTTCCCATAAACAATGAGCAGTTCTTC
V: TRBV4-1; size: few; D: TRBD1; J: TRBJ1-1; CDR3: CASSQISGGNTEAFF; DNA: TGCGCCAGCAGCCAAATCTCAGGGGGGAACACTGAAGCTTTCTTT
V: TRBV7-3; size: NA; D: NA; J: TRBJ1-5; CDR3: CASSLTPNQPQHF; DNA: TGTGCCAGCAGCTTAACCCCTAATCAGCCCCAGCATTTT
V: TRBV9; size: NA; D: TRBD2; J: TRBJ2-7; CDR3: CASSVVSGTYEQYF; DNA: TGTGCCAGCAGCGTAGTTAGCGGGACATACGAGCAGTACTTC
V: TRBV2; size: once; D: NA; J: TRBJ2-5; CDR3: CASKRAEKETQYF; DNA: TGTGCCAGCAAGAGGGCAGAAAAAGAGACCCAGTACTTC
V: TRBV28; size: NA; D: TRBD1; J: TRBJ2-1; CDR3: CASTWKGIRGHEQFF; DNA: TGTGCCAGCACCTGGAAGGGGATTAGGGGGCATGAGCAGTTCTTC
V: TRBV7-2; size: NA; D: TRBD2; J: TRBJ2-1; CDR3: CASSDSGANYNEQFF; DNA: TGTGCCAGCAGCGATAGCGGGGCCAACTATAATGAGCAGTTCTTC